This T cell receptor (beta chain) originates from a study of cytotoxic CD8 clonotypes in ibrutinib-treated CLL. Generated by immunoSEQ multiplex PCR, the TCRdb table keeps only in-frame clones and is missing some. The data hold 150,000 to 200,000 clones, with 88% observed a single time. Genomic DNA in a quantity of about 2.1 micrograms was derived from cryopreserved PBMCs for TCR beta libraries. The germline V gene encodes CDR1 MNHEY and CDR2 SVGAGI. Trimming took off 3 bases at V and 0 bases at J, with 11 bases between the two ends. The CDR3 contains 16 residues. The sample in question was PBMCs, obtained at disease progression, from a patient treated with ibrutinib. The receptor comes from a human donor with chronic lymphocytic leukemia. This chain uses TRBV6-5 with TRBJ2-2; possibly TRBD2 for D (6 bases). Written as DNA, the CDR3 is TGTGCCAGCAGTTATACGGGACTTCCGAACACCGGGGAGCTGTTTTTT. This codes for CASSYTGLPNTGELFF.